These T cell receptor beta chains were read from a single sample in a study of shared clonotypes between healthy human individuals. Clones were read by immunoSEQ multiplex PCR, and TCRdb kept only the in-frame ones, dropping some. The sample holds 800,000 to 1,200,000 clones, around 78% seen once. Sequences were obtained from memory CD4+ T cells from PBMCs. All receptors come from a man aged 18 to 30 in good health. Some clones in this sample may be carry-over from other donors' samples. The CDR3 runs from the conserved cysteine through the conserved F or W. A D gene is named only where the DNA matches it firmly. Size tells how often a clone was seen (once, few, many) or the class of an expanded clone, and some rows leave it out.

DNA	CDR3	V	J	size	D
TGCGCCAGCAGCCAAGATTGGGCACAGGCAGGTAAAGGTGGCTACACCTTC	CASSQDWAQAGKGGYTF	TRBV4-3	TRBJ1-2	once	NA
TGTGCCAGCAGTCTACTAGGGACTGCAGCTAACTATGGCTACACCTTC	CASSLLGTAANYGYTF	TRBV2	TRBJ1-2	NA	NA
TGTGCCATCAACGAGGGACAGGGGGCACAAACAGATACGCAGTATTTT	CAINEGQGAQTDTQYF	TRBV10-3	TRBJ2-3	NA	TRBD1
TGTGCCAGCAGCTACCAGGAATCTACAGCGGGTACGCAGTATTTT	CASSYQESTAGTQYF	TRBV6-5	TRBJ2-3	NA	NA
TGCGCCAGCAGCCGACCCTCGGACAGAGCCTATGGCTACACCTTC	CASSRPSDRAYGYTF	TRBV23-1	TRBJ1-2	NA	NA
TGCGCCAGCAGCCCTGGGGCGACGGGCAGGGTCCACGAGCAGTACTTC	CASSPGATGRVHEQYF	TRBV5-1	TRBJ2-7	NA	NA
TGCGCCAGCAGCCAAGACAGGCAGGGGGCCTACGAGCAGTACTTC	CASSQDRQGAYEQYF	TRBV4-1	TRBJ2-7	NA	TRBD1
TGTGCCAGCAGAACCCAAATCGGGTATGGCTACACCTTC	CASRTQIGYGYTF	TRBV2	TRBJ1-2	NA	NA
TGTGCCAGCAGCCTGTCGAGGCGGGGGGAGACCCAGTACTTC	CASSLSRRGETQYF	TRBV13	TRBJ2-5	NA	TRBD2
TGTGCCAGCATCCGGGGGGGGGCGTCGGGAAATGAAAAACTGTTTTTT	CASIRGGASGNEKLFF	TRBV28	TRBJ1-4	NA	NA
TGTGCCAGCAGCTCAGACCTTAGCTCCTATAATTCACCCCTCCACTTT	CASSSDLSSYNSPLHF	TRBV5-4	TRBJ1-6	NA	NA
TGTGCCAGCAGCCAAGTCCCGGGACAGTATGGCTACACCTTC	CASSQVPGQYGYTF	TRBV5-4	TRBJ1-2	NA	TRBD1
TGTGCCAGCAGTGCATGGACAGGTGGAAGGAGCACTGAAGCTTTCTTT	CASSAWTGGRSTEAFF	TRBV6-1	TRBJ1-1	once	TRBD1
TGTGCCAGCATGTTCGGGGCAGAGACCCAGTACTTC	CASMFGAETQYF	TRBV2	TRBJ2-5	NA	NA
TGTGCCAGCAGCTCCACAGGGTTGGAAGAGGATACGCAGTATTTT	CASSSTGLEEDTQYF	TRBV5-6	TRBJ2-3	few	NA
TGTGCTAGTGCCGCCCCCCGAGCGGGAGGCGGGGAGACCCAGTACTTC	CASAAPRAGGGETQYF	TRBV12-5	TRBJ2-5	NA	TRBD2
TGTGCCAGCAGTTTCGGGGTAGCCGGGGAGCTGTTTTTT	CASSFGVAGELFF	TRBV6-5	TRBJ2-2	few	NA
TGTGCCAGTAAGGGGACGGACGAGCGGCCCCAGCATTTT	CASKGTDERPQHF	TRBV6-1	TRBJ1-5	NA	NA
TGTGCCAGCAGCTTTCCCCCGGCGGGAGGGGAGCTGTTTTTT	CASSFPPAGGELFF	TRBV5-4	TRBJ2-2	NA	NA
TGTGCCAGCAGCACGGCTAGCGGGACGGGGGAGACCCAGTACTTC	CASSTASGTGETQYF	TRBV5-4	TRBJ2-5	NA	TRBD2
TGTGCCAGCAGTTACGACCCCGACAGGGCCAAAAACATTCAGTACTTC	CASSYDPDRAKNIQYF	TRBV6-5	TRBJ2-4	once	NA
TGTGCAAGTCGCTGCCGACTAGCGGGCTATGAGCAGTTCTTC	CASRCRLAGYEQFF	TRBV12-2	TRBJ2-1	NA	NA
TGTGCCTGGAGGGAAAACACTGAAGCTTTCTTT	CAWRENTEAFF	TRBV30	TRBJ1-1	NA	NA
TGTGCCAGCAGTTCCCTGGGTTCGGGGAGCAATCAGCCCCAGCATTTT	CASSSLGSGSNQPQHF	TRBV28	TRBJ1-5	NA	NA
TGCGCCAGCAGCCAAGATCGGACTAGCTTTGAGCAGTTCTTC	CASSQDRTSFEQFF	TRBV4-3	TRBJ2-1	NA	TRBD2
TGCGCCAGCAGCTTGCATCCTCCGGGACAGGGACAAGATACGCAGTATTTT	CASSLHPPGQGQDTQYF	TRBV5-1	TRBJ2-3	NA	TRBD1
TGTGCCAGCAGCTGGGGACAGGCGTTAACCTATGGCTACACCTTC	CASSWGQALTYGYTF	TRBV5-6	TRBJ1-2	NA	TRBD1
TGTGCCAGCAGGCCTAGCGGGCGTAGGGAGACCCAGTACTTC	CASRPSGRRETQYF	TRBV27	TRBJ2-5	many	TRBD2
TGTGCCATCAGTGAGAAGGGACTAGCGGAGGGAGGGGTCACAGATACGCAGTATTTT	CAISEKGLAEGGVTDTQYF	TRBV10-3	TRBJ2-3	once	TRBD2
TGTGCCAGCAGCCACAGGGTAGCACAAGAGACCCAGTACTTC	CASSHRVAQETQYF	TRBV5-4	TRBJ2-5	NA	NA
TGTGCCAGCTCACCATTAACAGGGGCGAACACCGGGGAGCTGTTTTTT	CASSPLTGANTGELFF	TRBV18	TRBJ2-2	NA	TRBD1
TGTGCCAGTGGGGGAGAAAAGTACAATGAGCAGTTCTTC	CASGGEKYNEQFF	TRBV27	TRBJ2-1	NA	NA
TGTGCCAGCAGTCCACGACAACAGGGCACTGGAAACACCATATATTTT	CASSPRQQGTGNTIYF	TRBV6-6	TRBJ1-3	NA	NA
TGTGCCAGCTCACGGGAGACAGGGAGGCTCTACGAGCAGTACTTC	CASSRETGRLYEQYF	TRBV18	TRBJ2-7	NA	NA
TGTGCCAGCAGTCCCTCTAGCGGGCTGGGCCACAATGAGCAGTTCTTC	CASSPSSGLGHNEQFF	TRBV28	TRBJ2-1	NA	TRBD2
TGTGCCTGGTCGGACTCCTCCTACCTGGAGAATGAGCAGTTCTTC	CAWSDSSYLENEQFF	TRBV30	TRBJ2-1	NA	NA
TGCGCCAGCAGCCCAGGACTAGCGGGGTACACAGATACGCAGTATTTT	CASSPGLAGYTDTQYF	TRBV5-1	TRBJ2-3	NA	TRBD2
TGTGCCAGCAGTTTAGGGGGGCCACAAGAGACCCAGTACTTC	CASSLGGPQETQYF	TRBV28	TRBJ2-5	NA	NA
TGCAGCGTTTCACCCAGGGAGTACGAGCAGTACTTC	CSVSPREYEQYF	TRBV29-1	TRBJ2-7	NA	NA
TGTGCCAGCAGTTTACTTGGGGCAGGGAGTAACTATGGCTACACCTTC	CASSLLGAGSNYGYTF	TRBV28	TRBJ1-2	once	NA
TGTGCCAGCAGTCGAACTAGCACCTACGAGCAGTACTTC	CASSRTSTYEQYF	TRBV28	TRBJ2-7	few	NA
TGTGCCAGCAGTTTATTTCATCAGCCCCAGCATTTT	CASSLFHQPQHF	TRBV28	TRBJ1-5	NA	NA
TGTGCCAGCATGGCGGAGAGAAATCAGCCCCAGCATTTT	CASMAERNQPQHF	TRBV6-1	TRBJ1-5	NA	NA
TGCGCCAGCAGGAGGACAGGGGACTATGGCTACACCTTC	CASRRTGDYGYTF	TRBV5-1	TRBJ1-2	NA	TRBD1
TGTGCCAGCAGCCCGACAGGGACTCGAGGAAACGAGCAGTACTTC	CASSPTGTRGNEQYF	TRBV7-9	TRBJ2-7	once	NA
TGTGCCAGTAGTATAGGGACAGCGAACACTGAAGCTTTCTTT	CASSIGTANTEAFF	TRBV19	TRBJ1-1	NA	NA
TGTGCCAGTAGTCTAGGGACAGTTGTTCAGCCCCAGCATTTT	CASSLGTVVQPQHF	TRBV19	TRBJ1-5	NA	TRBD1
TGCGCCAGCCCCGGGGCAGATCCTCAAATGGATAGCAATCAGCCCCAGCATTTT	CASPGADPQMDSNQPQHF	TRBV10-1	TRBJ1-5	NA	NA
TGCGCCAGCAGCCAAGAACGACTAGCGGGAGGAGACCCCCTCTACAATGAGCAGTTCTTC	CASSQERLAGGDPLYNEQFF	TRBV4-1	TRBJ2-1	NA	TRBD2
TGTGCCACCGGATTCGACGTAGGGAACACTGAAGCTTTCTTT	CATGFDVGNTEAFF	TRBV7-9	TRBJ1-1	NA	NA
TGCGCCAGCAGCTTGGCACTAGCGGGGGGAAACATTCAGTACTTC	CASSLALAGGNIQYF	TRBV5-1	TRBJ2-4	few	TRBD2
TGTGCCAGCAGCTTAAGTCAAGCCACCATATATTTT	CASSLSQATIYF	TRBV7-2	TRBJ1-3	NA	NA
TGCACCAGTAGTCCGGCCGAGCCATCCCCGATTCGATACAATGAGCAGTTCTTC	CTSSPAEPSPIRYNEQFF	TRBV1	TRBJ2-1	NA	NA
TGTGCCAGCAGCTTGGCGGGACAGGGGAACACCGGGGAGCTGTTTTTT	CASSLAGQGNTGELFF	TRBV5-4	TRBJ2-2	NA	TRBD1
TGTGCCAGCAGCTTATCCTCTGGAAACACCATATATTTT	CASSLSSGNTIYF	TRBV27	TRBJ1-3	NA	NA
TGTGCCAGCTCACCCTCCCTCGGCGGGGAAGAGACCCAGTACTTC	CASSPSLGGEETQYF	TRBV18	TRBJ2-5	once	NA